This T cell receptor (beta chain) comes out of a study of blood T cell repertoires in COVID-19. Study details: The United States, Italy and Spain provided the acute and convalescent COVID-19 samples. The cDNA or gDNA used as material had been derived from T cells, B-cell-depleted T cells, or PBMCs.

Per the original data handling: Nucleated cell number was recorded as an estimate derived from reference gene primer amplification. Data came from immunoSEQ multiplex PCR; TCRdb stores just in-frame clones and leaves some out. Clonal size and the V and J genes are those of that table, whereas D and trimming came from the DNA. The top ten clones hold 25% of a sample with around 27,000 clones, around 83% of them seen once. Comments on this clone: The junction and the germline gene differ at one end; a read error may be behind it.

Sequenced: peripheral blood. This clonotype was sampled from a man aged 65 to 85 with active COVID-19.

Here the CDR3 DNA reads TGTGCCAGCTCGCCACAGGGGGCCTACGAGCAGTACTTC. Amino acid sequence: CASSPQGAYEQYF. This chain joins TRBV18 and TRBJ2-7; 8 bases agree with TRBD1. Looked up from germline, CDR1 is KGHSH and CDR2 is LQKENI. CDR3 size: 13 residues.